Following are 7 T cell receptor beta chains from one sample sequenced in a study of T cells after yellow fever vaccination. TCRdb used MiXCR to reprocess the 5' RACE reads, holding one entry per CDR3 protein. The table records around 250,000 distinct CDR3 sequences, roughly 4.8% of them present only once. The sequencing here drew on CD4+ T cells sorted from PBMCs, taken on the day of the yellow fever booster vaccination. The receptors shown here come from a man younger than 35 who received the YFV17D yellow fever vaccine.

This clonotype occurred a few times. The rearrangement uses TRBV20-1 and TRBJ2-3; D not resolved. With 5 bases removed from V and 4 bases from J, the gap between germline ends came to 10 bases. This CDR3 has 12 residues. Germline V lookup: CDR1 DFQATT, CDR2 SNEGSKA (reference sequence). Here the CDR3 reads CSARDGPDTQYF. CDR3 nucleotide sequence: TGCAGTGCTCGCGATGGGCCAGATACGCAGTATTTT.

The V call is TRBV6-5, the J call TRBJ1-5, with D maybe TRBD1 (5 bases). Germline V gene sequence: CDR1 MNHEY, CDR2 SVGAGI. This CDR3 is built from 14 residues. V was clipped by 5 bases and J by 6 bases, with 14 bases between them. In DNA, the CDR3 is TGTGCCAGCAGTACCGGGGGATTTAGTCAGCCCCAGCATTTT. This translates into CASSTGGFSQPQHF.

This chain uses TRBV5-1 with TRBJ2-2; maybe TRBD2 (5 bases). This CDR3 spans 15 amino acids. Germline V lookup: CDR1 SGHRS, CDR2 YFSETQ. V lost 7 bases and J lost 8, with 21 bases in between. CDR3 residues: CASSRSTGGWGELFF. The CDR3 nucleotides are TGCGCCAGCTCACGGTCCACCGGCGGGTGGGGGGAGCTGTTTTTT.

This clonotype has at least ten counts. V and J are TRBV12-3 or TRBV12-4 and TRBJ2-5, with D perhaps TRBD2 (5 bases). This CDR3 is built from 14 residues. V was shortened by 2 bases and J by 4 bases, with 11 bases between the two germline ends. Here the CDR3 reads CASSLRGGTETQYF. In nucleotides, the CDR3 is TGTGCCAGCAGTTTACGGGGTGGTACAGAGACCCAGTACTTC.

This clonotype was seen many times. The chain is built from TRBV7-8 and TRBJ1-4; D is undetermined. This CDR3 is 16 amino acids long. V gave up 0 bases and J gave up 3 bases, with 11 bases separating them. CDR1 and CDR2 from the germline V gene are SGHVS and FQNEAQ. CDR3 nucleotide sequence: TGTGCCAGCAGCTTAGCGCGGACGGCACCTAATGAAAAACTGTTTTTT. It specifies CASSLARTAPNEKLFF.

The chain combines TRBV27 with TRBJ1-1, with 8 bases aligning to TRBD1. The germline gives CDR1 MNHEY, CDR2 SMNVEV (reference sequence). The CDR3 extends over 16 amino acids. V lost 2 bases, J lost 8 bases, and 13 bases stayed unmatched. DNA of the CDR3: TGTGCCAGCAGTTTAAGGGCAACAGGGGGTGTTCTAGAAGCTTTCTTT. It codes for CASSLRATGGVLEAFF.

The chain carries TRBV12-3 or TRBV12-4 and TRBJ1-4; weak D call: TRBD1 (5 bases). This CDR3 is 14 amino acids long. Trimming shortened V by 5 bases and J by 4 bases, and 11 bases separated the two germline ends. The DNA of the CDR3 is TGTGCCAGCAGTCCGACAGTGCGTAATGAAAAACTGTTTTTT. Translation gives CASSPTVRNEKLFF.